This T cell receptor (beta chain) was sequenced for a study of memory CD4+ T cells and cytomegalovirus serostatus (dated 2019 in TCRdb). With respect to the entire study: A total of about 35 healthy Belgian adults, of whom 9 were CMV seropositive and about 24 were CMV seronegative, were included in the cohort. To replicate a published TCR-based CMV serostatus classifier, the study sequenced CD4+ memory TCRbeta repertoires from a Belgian cohort whose cytomegalovirus serostatus was known.

The Quick-DNA Microprep Kit was used to extract genomic DNA from the sorted cells. Amplification of TCRbeta DNA was done with the immunoSEQ hsTCRbeta kit, following the protocol from the manufacturer. TCRbeta libraries were sequenced on an Illumina MiSeq instrument. The paper's data handling went like this. Following removal of out-of-frame sequences, 2.4 million or so distinct TCRbeta sequences were retained, with an average of roughly 70,000 per individual. Each individual was scored by the count of about 150 previously reported CMV-associated TCRbeta sequences and the total productive distinct TCRbeta count. A beta-binomial model was reimplemented in Python, and random forests from scikit-learn, run with default parameters, were trained on data from the US cohort. Classifier performance on the Belgian cohort was summarized as median AUC with percentile confidence intervals calculated over 10,000 bootstrap iterations. Held by TCRdb, this immuneACCESS table contains in-frame sequences only and omits some clones. Under half of the omission traces to an unresolved V gene where checked; the cause of the rest is unknown. That table furnishes V, J and clone size, whereas the DNA furnished D and trimming. Here the sample has 52,000 or so clones; just over 75% occur a single time. Together, the top ten hold around 1.6% of the sample.

Looking up the germline V gene yields CDR1 SNHLY and CDR2 FYNNEI. Relative to germline, V is 8 bases shorter and J is 7 bases shorter, with 16 bases between their ends. The CDR3 covers 13 residues, taking in both the cysteine and the phenylalanine. Kept here is only the CDR3 DNA, which spans 39 bases and is read in frame from base 1. Single viable CD3+CD4+CD8-CD45RO+ cells were sorted as memory CD4+ T cells on a FACSAria II. CMV serostatus was determined with a Roche Elecsys assay detecting serum IgG against CMV pp150, pp28, p38 and p52. Once the samples were thawed, total CD4+ T cells were enriched through positive selection using CD4 magnetic microbeads. The samples came from a separate study whose specific focus was interrogating the CD4+ T cell memory repertoire. Peripheral blood mononuclear cells were isolated and cryopreserved according to standard operating procedures, and serum was stored at -80 degrees C. The staining relied on CD3-PerCP (BW264/56), CD4-APC (RPA-T4), CD45RO-PE (UCHT1) and CD8-Pacific Orange (3B5) antibodies, and Sytox blue was used to exclude non-viable cells.

Comment on this clone: Its target antigen remains unknown. Nothing much larger sits one base from this clone, and base qualities are not available.

The full study reports these points: A median bootstrapped AUC of almost 0.96 with a 95% CI of 0.76-1.00 was achieved on the Belgian cohort by the original-framework classifier. The results were read as suggesting that the CMV-associated TCR signature is, for the most part, present in the CD4+ memory repertoire. For predicting CMV serostatus, the median bootstrapped AUC was about 0.94 using the original framework and 0.91 using a US-trained random forest. Only CD4+CD45RO+ memory cells were sequenced, in contrast to the original study, in which naive and memory CD4+ and CD8+ populations were covered. Among the 160 or so previously reported CMV-associated TCRbeta sequences, 60 to 85 showed up in the CD4+ memory repertoires, with each one found in between one and five individuals.

The chain joins TRBV2 to TRBJ2-3; D gene: possibly TRBD1, on 6 matching bases. The sequenced sample consisted of memory CD4+ T cells from blood. The origin of this receptor is an adult in good health and CMV-seronegative. CDR3 reads: CASRARGGYTQYF. The sequence in DNA is TGTGCCAGCCGAGCCAGGGGCGGGTATACGCAGTATTTT.